This T cell receptor (beta chain) came from a study of cytomegalovirus exposure and HLA in healthy donors. 60 Vbeta and 13 Jbeta primers were used in PCR. Method: immunoSEQ multiplex PCR; TCRdb's copy keeps in-frame clones and lacks some. Of about 73,000 clones in the sample, roughly 69% were seen once. Germline-derived CDR1 and CDR2 are MNHNS and SASEGT. This CDR3 is built from 15 residues. Comment on this clone: At one end, the junction sequence differs from germline, possibly due to a read error.

The chain joins TRBV6-1 to TRBJ2-1, with D perhaps matching TRBD2 (6 bases). This receptor was identified in a woman aged 45 to 65 in good health and CMV-seropositive. What was sequenced was PBMCs. CDR3 protein: CASSEAGSSYNEQFF. The DNA of the CDR3 is TGTGCCAGCAGCGAAGCCGGGAGCTCCTACAATGAGCAGTTCTTC.